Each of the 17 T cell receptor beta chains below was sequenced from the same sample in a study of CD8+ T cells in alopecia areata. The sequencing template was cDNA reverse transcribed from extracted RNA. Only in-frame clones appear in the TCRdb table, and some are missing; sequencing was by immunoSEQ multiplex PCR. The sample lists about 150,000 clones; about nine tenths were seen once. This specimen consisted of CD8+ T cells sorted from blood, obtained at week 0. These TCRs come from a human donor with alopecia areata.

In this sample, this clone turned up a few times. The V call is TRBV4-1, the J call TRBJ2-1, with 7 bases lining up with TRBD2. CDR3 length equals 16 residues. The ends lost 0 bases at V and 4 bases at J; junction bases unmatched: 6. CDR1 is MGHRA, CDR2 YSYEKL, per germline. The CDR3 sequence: CASSQEEGGPYNEQFF. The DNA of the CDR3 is TGCGCCAGCAGCCAAGAGGAGGGAGGGCCTTACAATGAGCAGTTCTTC.

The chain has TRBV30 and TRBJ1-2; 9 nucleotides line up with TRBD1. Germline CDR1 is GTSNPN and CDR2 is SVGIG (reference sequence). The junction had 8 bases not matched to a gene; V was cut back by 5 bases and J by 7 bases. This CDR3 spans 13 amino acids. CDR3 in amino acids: CAWEGTGLSGYTF. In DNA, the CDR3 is TGTGCCTGGGAAGGGACAGGGTTGAGTGGCTACACCTTC.

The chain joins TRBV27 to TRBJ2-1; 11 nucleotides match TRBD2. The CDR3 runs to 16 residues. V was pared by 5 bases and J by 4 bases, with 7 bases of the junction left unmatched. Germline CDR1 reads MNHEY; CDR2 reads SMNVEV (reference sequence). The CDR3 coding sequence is TGTGCCAGCAGTGTAAATAGCGGGGGGGAGTACAATGAGCAGTTCTTC. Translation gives CASSVNSGGEYNEQFF.

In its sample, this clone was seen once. CDR3 nucleotides: TGTGCCAGCAGTGACTCAGCGGGAGTGTTCTACAATGAGCAGTTCTTC. Amino acids: CASSDSAGVFYNEQFF. The J gene is TRBJ2-1, the V gene TRBV25-1, with TRBD2 identical over 8 bases. The CDR3 extends over 16 amino acids. Germline V gene sequence: CDR1 MGHDK, CDR2 SYGVNS. J lost 3 bases, V lost 3 bases, and 7 bases had no gene match.

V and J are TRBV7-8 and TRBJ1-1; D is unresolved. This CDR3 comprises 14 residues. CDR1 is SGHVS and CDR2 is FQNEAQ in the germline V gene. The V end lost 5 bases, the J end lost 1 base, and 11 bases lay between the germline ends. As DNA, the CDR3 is TGTGCCAGCAGCAGAAGGGTCGAGAACACTGAAGCTTTCTTT. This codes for CASSRRVENTEAFF.

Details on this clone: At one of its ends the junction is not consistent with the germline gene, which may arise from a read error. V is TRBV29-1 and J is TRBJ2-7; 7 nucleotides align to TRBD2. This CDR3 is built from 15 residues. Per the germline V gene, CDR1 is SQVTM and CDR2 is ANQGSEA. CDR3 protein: CSVEESRDYAYGQYF. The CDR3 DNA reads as TGCAGCGTTGAAGAGTCTCGGGACTACGCCTACGGGCAGTACTTC.

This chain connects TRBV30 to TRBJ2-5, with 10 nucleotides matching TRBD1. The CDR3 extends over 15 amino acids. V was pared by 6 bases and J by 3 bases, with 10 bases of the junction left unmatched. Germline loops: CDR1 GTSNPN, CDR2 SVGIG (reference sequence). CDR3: CACGPTGTGEETQYF. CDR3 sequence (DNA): TGTGCCTGCGGACCAACCGGGACAGGGGAAGAGACCCAGTACTTC.

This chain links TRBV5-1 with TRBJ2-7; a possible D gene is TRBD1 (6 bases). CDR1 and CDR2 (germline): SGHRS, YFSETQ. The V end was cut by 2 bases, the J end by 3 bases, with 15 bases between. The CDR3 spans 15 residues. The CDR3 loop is CASSFRQGKGYEQYF. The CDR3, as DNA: TGCGCCAGCAGCTTCCGTCAGGGGAAGGGCTACGAGCAGTACTTC.

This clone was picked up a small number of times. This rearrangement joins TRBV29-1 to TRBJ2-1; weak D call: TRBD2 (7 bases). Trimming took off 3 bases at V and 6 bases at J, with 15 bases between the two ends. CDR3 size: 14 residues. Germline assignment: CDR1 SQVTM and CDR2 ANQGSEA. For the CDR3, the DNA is TGCAGCGTTGAGGGGGGGGGCGCCCCCAATGAGCAGTTCTTC. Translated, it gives CSVEGGGAPNEQFF.

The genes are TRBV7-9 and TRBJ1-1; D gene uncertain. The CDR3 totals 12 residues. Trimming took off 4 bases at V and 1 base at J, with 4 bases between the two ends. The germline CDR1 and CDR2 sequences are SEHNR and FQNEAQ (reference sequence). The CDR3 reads CASSSRNTEAFF. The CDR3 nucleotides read TGTGCCAGCAGCTCGAGGAACACTGAAGCTTTCTTT. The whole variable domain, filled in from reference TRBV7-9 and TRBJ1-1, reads DTGVSQNPRHKITKRGQNVTFRCDPISEHNRLYWYRQTLGQGPEFLTYFQNEAQLEKSRLLSDRFSAERPKGSFSTLEIQRTEQGDSAMYLCASSSRNTEAFFGQGTRLTVV.

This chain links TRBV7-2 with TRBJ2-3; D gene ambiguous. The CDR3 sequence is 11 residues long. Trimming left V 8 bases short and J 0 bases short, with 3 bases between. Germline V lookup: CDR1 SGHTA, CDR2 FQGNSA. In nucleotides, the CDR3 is TGTGCCAGCGGCAGCACAGATACGCAGTATTTT. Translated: CASGSTDTQYF.

The CDR3 protein is CASSELTGELNTEAFF. The CDR3 coding sequence is TGTGCCAGCAGTGAGCTGACAGGGGAGTTAAACACTGAAGCTTTCTTT. The chain carries TRBV6-1 and TRBJ1-1; 8 positions agree with TRBD1. The V gene's germline CDR1 is MNHNS and CDR2 SASEGT. The length of the CDR3 is 16 residues. J lost 2 bases, V lost 3 bases, and 8 bases had no gene match.

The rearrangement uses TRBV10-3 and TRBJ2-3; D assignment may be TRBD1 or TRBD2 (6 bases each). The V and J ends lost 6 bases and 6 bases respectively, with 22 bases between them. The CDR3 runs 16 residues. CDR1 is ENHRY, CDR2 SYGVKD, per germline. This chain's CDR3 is CAISQPMGGEGDTQYF. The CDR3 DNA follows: TGTGCCATCAGCCAGCCAATGGGGGGCGAGGGGGATACGCAGTATTTT.

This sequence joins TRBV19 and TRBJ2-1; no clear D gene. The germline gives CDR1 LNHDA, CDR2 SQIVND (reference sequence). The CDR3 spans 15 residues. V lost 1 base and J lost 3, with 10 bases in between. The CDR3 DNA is TGTGCCAGTAGTATAGGCGTGGCCAACTACAATGAGCAGTTCTTC. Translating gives CASSIGVANYNEQFF.

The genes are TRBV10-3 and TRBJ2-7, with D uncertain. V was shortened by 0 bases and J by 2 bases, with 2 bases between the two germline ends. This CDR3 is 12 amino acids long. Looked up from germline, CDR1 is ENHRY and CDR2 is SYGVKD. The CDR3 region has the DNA TGTGCCATCAGTGAGTCCCCCTACGAGCAGTACTTC. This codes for CAISESPYEQYF.

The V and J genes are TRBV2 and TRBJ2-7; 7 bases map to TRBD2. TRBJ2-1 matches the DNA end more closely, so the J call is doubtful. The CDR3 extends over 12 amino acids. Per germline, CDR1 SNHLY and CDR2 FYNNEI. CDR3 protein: CASGLVGNEQFF. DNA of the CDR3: TGTGCCAGCGGACTAGTCGGCAATGAGCAGTTCTTC.

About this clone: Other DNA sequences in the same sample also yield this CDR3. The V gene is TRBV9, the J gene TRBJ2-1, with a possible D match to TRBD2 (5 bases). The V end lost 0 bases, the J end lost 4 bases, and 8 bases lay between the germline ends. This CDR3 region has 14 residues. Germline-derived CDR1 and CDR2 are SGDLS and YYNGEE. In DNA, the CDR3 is TGTGCCAGCAGCGTAGAGGACTCTTACAATGAGCAGTTCTTC. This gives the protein CASSVEDSYNEQFF.